Reported below is one T cell receptor (beta chain). Germline-derived CDR1 and CDR2 are MNHNY and SVGAGI (reference sequence). This CDR3 comprises 16 residues. Trimming at V came to 5 bases and at J to 2 bases, leaving 11 bases not matched to a gene. This record comes from a study of blood T cell repertoires in COVID-19. Study-wide context: From the United States, Italy and Spain came samples of acute and convalescent COVID-19. In each case, the material was cDNA or gDNA derived from T cells, B-cell-depleted T cells, or PBMCs.

Authors' data handling: From reference gene primer amplification, estimates of nucleated cell counts were derived. Assay: immunoSEQ multiplex PCR; the TCRdb copy retains only in-frame clones and omits some. V, J and clone size were drawn from that table, and D and trimming were deduced from the DNA. There are 130,000 to 150,000 clones in the sample; approximately 90% occur only once, and around 1.5% lies in the top ten. This TCR was recovered from a human donor in a cohort sampled during active COVID-19. Sample: peripheral blood. The chain carries TRBV6-6 and TRBJ1-2; 7 nucleotides agree with TRBD1. The CDR3 protein is CASSNRDSRANYGYTF. CDR3 nucleotides: TGTGCCAGCAGTAACCGGGACAGCAGGGCGAACTATGGCTACACCTTC.